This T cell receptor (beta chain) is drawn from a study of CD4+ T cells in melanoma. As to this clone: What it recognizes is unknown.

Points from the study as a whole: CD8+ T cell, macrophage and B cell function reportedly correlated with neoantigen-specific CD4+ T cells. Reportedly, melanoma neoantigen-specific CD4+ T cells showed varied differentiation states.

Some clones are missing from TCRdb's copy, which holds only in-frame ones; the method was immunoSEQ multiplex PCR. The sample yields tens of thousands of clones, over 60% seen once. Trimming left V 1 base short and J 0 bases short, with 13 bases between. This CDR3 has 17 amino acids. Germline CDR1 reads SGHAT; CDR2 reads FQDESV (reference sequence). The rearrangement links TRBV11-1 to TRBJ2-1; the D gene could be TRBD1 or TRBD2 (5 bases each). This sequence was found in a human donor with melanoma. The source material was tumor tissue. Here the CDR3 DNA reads TGTGCCAGCAGCTTAGAGGCCGGGGCCAGCTCCTACAATGAGCAGTTCTTC. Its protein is CASSLEAGASSYNEQFF.